Below are 20 T cell receptor beta chains sequenced from a single sample in a study of T cells expressing NK-cell markers (TCRdb year 2020). Preparation of the library involved 5' RACE. Sequenced on an Illumina HiSeq 2000. TCRdb reprocessed the reads, and each CDR3 protein sequence is entered once, without DNA. The table kept for this sample lists 500,000 to 700,000 distinct CDR3 sequences. Approximately 3.5% of the sample lies in the top ten. Specimen: blood T cells: a sorted CD56 or NKG2C T cell subset, CD4+ or CD8+ T cells, or bulk PBMC T cells (not recorded which). The origin of the receptors is a man younger than 35 in good health. Donor details come from another sample of the same person, matched by shared clones.

The CDR3 loop is CASSFSGSDTQYF. This chain connects TRBV6-1 to TRBJ2-3; TCRdb reports TRBD2, a call that lacks DNA to check it against. CDR1 is MNHNS and CDR2 is SASEGT in the germline V gene. This CDR3 is 13 amino acids long.

This rearrangement joins TRBV5-1 to TRBJ2-4; TCRdb proposes TRBD2, but this gene call is untestable without DNA. Looked up from germline, CDR1 is SGHRS and CDR2 is YFSETQ. The CDR3 contains 14 residues. The CDR3: CASREEPGKNIQYF.

This sequence joins TRBV10-2 and TRBJ2-5; TCRdb's D call of TRBD2 is untestable without DNA. CDR1 and CDR2 from the germline V gene are WSHSY and SAAADI. The CDR3 extends over 14 amino acids. CDR3: CASSEAGGEETQYF.

The V call is TRBV4-3, the J call TRBJ2-7; the TCRdb D gene call, TRBD1, has no DNA to confirm it. The CDR3 consists of 20 residues. Germline CDR1 LGHNA, CDR2 YSLEER. The CDR3: CASSQAAEGQGNLNVYEQYF.

This chain connects TRBV9 to TRBJ2-5; lacking DNA, the TRBD2 call made by TCRdb goes unchecked. The CDR3 runs 14 residues. Germline values: CDR1 SGDLS, CDR2 YYNGEE. CDR3: CASSVGSSHWAQYF.

This chain connects TRBV18 to TRBJ1-1; TCRdb's D call, TRBD1, is unchecked because there is no DNA. The CDR3 sequence is 16 residues long. Looked up from germline, CDR1 is KGHSH and CDR2 is LQKENI. CDR3 sequence reads: CASSPKRGTANTEAFF.

This chain uses TRBV5-1 with TRBJ2-3; the D gene TCRdb calls, TRBD1, cannot be checked with no DNA. Germline values: CDR1 SGHRS, CDR2 YFSETQ. This CDR3 is built from 16 residues. This CDR3 is CASSSGILSSTDTQYF.

V gene TRBV7-9 combines with J gene TRBJ2-3; TCRdb outputs TRBD1, but without DNA this stays unchecked. The CDR3 runs to 16 residues. Germline values: CDR1 SEHNR, CDR2 FQNEAQ (reference sequence). The CDR3 is CASSRLTGALPDTQYF.

The genes are TRBV12-3 or TRBV12-4 and TRBJ1-2; TCRdb gives TRBD1 as the D gene, but with no DNA this cannot be confirmed. The CDR3 extends over 14 amino acids. The CDR3 loop is CASSLGDRLYGYTF.

V gene TRBV13 combines with J gene TRBJ2-7; TCRdb calls TRBD1, which cannot be checked without DNA. The length of the CDR3 is 16 residues. Per the germline V gene, CDR1 is PRHDT and CDR2 is FYEKMQ (reference sequence). CDR3 in amino acids: CASSARPGQDQNEQYF.

The chain uses TRBV20-1 and TRBJ2-4. Germline assignment: CDR1 DFQATT and CDR2 SNEGSKA (reference sequence). The CDR3 length is 13 residues. The CDR3 loop is CSASHAGSDIQYF.

The chain carries TRBV7-9 and TRBJ1-2; TCRdb's D call, TRBD1, is unchecked because there is no DNA. This CDR3 spans 14 amino acids. Germline values: CDR1 SEHNR, CDR2 FQNEAQ (reference sequence). The CDR3 sequence: CASSGGTGQGDYTF. Based on the CDR3 plus reference TRBV7-9 and TRBJ1-2, the full variable domain is DTGVSQNPRHKITKRGQNVTFRCDPISEHNRLYWYRQTLGQGPEFLTYFQNEAQLEKSRLLSDRFSAERPKGSFSTLEIQRTEQGDSAMYLCASSGGTGQGDYTFGSGTRLTVV.

The chain employs TRBV12-3 or TRBV12-4 and TRBJ1-1; TCRdb's D call, TRBD1, is unchecked because there is no DNA. The CDR3 is 15 residues long. This CDR3 is CASSFRGQIFFGAFF.

This chain links TRBV7-8 with TRBJ2-1; checking the TCRdb D call of TRBD1 is not possible without DNA. The CDR3 covers 17 residues. Per germline, CDR1 SGHVS and CDR2 FQNEAQ. This CDR3 reads CASSLARTVKIYNEQFF.

The chain employs TRBV5-6 and TRBJ2-5. The CDR3 loop spans 13 amino acids. Germline CDR1 reads SGHDT; CDR2 reads YYEEEE. This chain's CDR3 is CASSFASLATQYF.

The chain carries TRBV11-2 and TRBJ2-3; TCRdb gives TRBD2 as the D gene, but with no DNA this cannot be confirmed. The CDR3 loop spans 15 amino acids. Germline CDR1 is SGHAT and CDR2 is FQNNGV. The CDR3 spells CASSSLAGVRGTQYF. The variable domain in full, with the rest retrieved from reference TRBV11-2 and TRBJ2-3, is EAGVAQSPRYKIIEKRQSVAFWCNPISGHATLYWYQQILGQGPKLLIQFQNNGVVDDSQLPKDRFSAERLKGVDSTLKIQPAKLEDSAVYLCASSSLAGVRGTQYFGPGTRLTVL.

The chain recombines TRBV6-2 or TRBV6-3 with TRBJ1-5; the D call from TCRdb, TRBD1, cannot be confirmed without DNA. Germline values: CDR1 MNHEY, CDR2 SVGEGT. The CDR3 runs 15 residues. This CDR3 is CASRAGQGLNQPQHF.

CDR3 sequence: CASRPTSGAYNEQFF. The chain joins TRBV6-2 or TRBV6-3 to TRBJ2-1; absent DNA, TCRdb's TRBD2 call cannot be checked. The CDR3 has 15 amino acids. Germline loops: CDR1 MNHEY, CDR2 SVGEGT.

V usage is TRBV12-3 or TRBV12-4 and J usage is TRBJ2-3; checking the TCRdb D call of TRBD1 is not possible without DNA. The CDR3 covers 17 residues. The CDR3 spells CASSPHRGLSGTDTQYF.

The chain recombines TRBV2 with TRBJ2-5. CDR1 is SNHLY and CDR2 is FYNNEI in the germline V gene. The CDR3 runs 11 residues. The CDR3 loop is CASSQGGPQYF.